Below, one TCR beta chain is given with its context. The data stem from a study of blood T cell repertoires in COVID-19. Study-wide context: Some COVID-19 samples were acute and others convalescent; all came from the United States, Italy and Spain. Nucleic acid was either cDNA or gDNA, and it came from T cells, B-cell-depleted T cells, or PBMCs.

In the authors' methods: Amplification of reference gene primers was used by the study to estimate nucleated cell counts. Sequenced by immunoSEQ multiplex PCR; TCRdb stores in-frame clones only, minus some. The V and J calls and clone size come from that table; D and trimming were worked out from the DNA. The sample includes over 120,000 clones, approximately 88% of them seen just once. This sequence was found in a man aged 65 to 79 with acute or convalescent COVID-19. Sequences were obtained from peripheral blood.

The CDR3 loop reads CASTWTSKHNEQFF. The DNA for the CDR3 is TGTGCCAGCACTTGGACTTCGAAACACAATGAGCAGTTCTTC. V usage is TRBV27 and J usage is TRBJ2-1, with a weak D call TRBD2 (5 bases). V was clipped by 7 bases and J by 5 bases, with 15 bases between them. This CDR3 has 14 amino acids. Germline CDR1 is MNHEY and CDR2 is SMNVEV (reference sequence).